The following is a T cell receptor beta chain sequence with its context. Researchers sequenced unsorted PBMC DNA using ten immunoSEQ deep assay plates. Assay used: immunoSEQ multiplex PCR; TCRdb lists only in-frame clones, some missing. The sample has hundreds of thousands of clones; roughly 79% are singletons. Trimming took 1 base from V and 3 from J; bases not matched to a gene: 6. The CDR3 is 15 amino acids. Germline V lookup: CDR1 SGHTA, CDR2 FQGTGA. The sample belongs to a study of shared clonotypes between healthy human individuals. The material sequenced was PBMCs. The receptor was derived from a woman in her 40s in good health. Some clones in this sample may be carry-over from other donors' samples. The rearrangement joins TRBV7-3 to TRBJ2-7; 7 nucleotides line up with TRBD2. The CDR3 sequence is CASSLNGLADYEQYF. The CDR3 nucleotides are TGTGCCAGCAGCTTAAACGGGCTAGCGGACTACGAGCAGTACTTC. The variable domain in full, with the rest retrieved from reference TRBV7-3 and TRBJ2-7, is GAGVSQTPSNKVTEKGKYVELRCDPISGHTALYWYRQSLGQGPEFLIYFQGTGAADDSGLPNDRFFAVRPEGSVSTLKIQRTERGDSAVYLCASSLNGLADYEQYFGPGTRLTVT.